This is a list of T cell receptor beta chains from one sample in a study of shared clonotypes between healthy human individuals. Generated by immunoSEQ multiplex PCR, the TCRdb table keeps only in-frame clones and is missing some. The data hold some 2,000,000 clones, with about 95% observed a single time. Sequencing input: naive CD8+ T cells sorted from blood. The origin of the receptors is a man younger than 30 in good health. Each CDR3 is given with its conserved first and last residue. D genes are given only for firm matches. Some rows mark clone size as missing; the rest say once, few, many or name a class of expanded clone.

CDR3nt: TGTGCCAGCAGCCAGCTGGTTGAGACCCAGTACTTC
CDR3aa: CASSQLVETQYF
abundance: .
d_gene: .
j_gene: TRBJ2-5
v_gene: TRBV11-2

CDR3nt: TGTGCCAGCAGCTCCGATACAGATATGCAGTATTTT
CDR3aa: CASSSDTDMQYF
abundance: .
d_gene: .
j_gene: TRBJ2-3
v_gene: TRBV6-1

CDR3nt: TGTGCCTGGATTGGGGTATCGACAAATGAGCAGTTCTTC
CDR3aa: CAWIGVSTNEQFF
abundance: .
d_gene: .
j_gene: TRBJ2-1
v_gene: TRBV30

CDR3nt: TGTGCCAGCAGTTCGGGACAGGGGGCCTACGAGCAGTACTTC
CDR3aa: CASSSGQGAYEQYF
abundance: few
d_gene: TRBD1
j_gene: TRBJ2-7
v_gene: TRBV27

CDR3nt: TGTGCCAGCAGCCTAACAGATACGCAGTATTTT
CDR3aa: CASSLTDTQYF
abundance: .
d_gene: .
j_gene: TRBJ2-3
v_gene: TRBV5-4

CDR3nt: TGTGCCAGCAGCTCCGGGTCCGAAGTCGATACGCAGTATTTT
CDR3aa: CASSSGSEVDTQYF
abundance: .
d_gene: .
j_gene: TRBJ2-3
v_gene: TRBV7-2

CDR3nt: TGCAGCGTCGCTCCTCTGGGGGAGTATGGCTACACCTTC
CDR3aa: CSVAPLGEYGYTF
abundance: .
d_gene: .
j_gene: TRBJ1-2
v_gene: TRBV29-1

CDR3nt: TGTGCCAGCAGTTTCCAGGGGTACTATGGCTACACCTTC
CDR3aa: CASSFQGYYGYTF
abundance: .
d_gene: .
j_gene: TRBJ1-2
v_gene: TRBV28

CDR3nt: TGTGCCAGCAGATTCGGGACAGGGGATGGCTACACCTTC
CDR3aa: CASRFGTGDGYTF
abundance: .
d_gene: TRBD1
j_gene: TRBJ1-2
v_gene: TRBV7-2

CDR3nt: TGTGCCAGCAGCTTCGGGACCTCCTCCCTCACAGATACGCAGTATTTT
CDR3aa: CASSFGTSSLTDTQYF
abundance: once
d_gene: .
j_gene: TRBJ2-3
v_gene: TRBV5-8

CDR3nt: TGTGCCAGCAGCTTGGCCCCTAGCGGACCTTTCAACGAGCAGTACTTC
CDR3aa: CASSLAPSGPFNEQYF
abundance: .
d_gene: TRBD2
j_gene: TRBJ2-7
v_gene: TRBV7-2

CDR3nt: TGTGCTAGTGGTTTGGCTGCTCTGGGGGCCCAGTACGAGACCCAGTACTTC
CDR3aa: CASGLAALGAQYETQYF
abundance: .
d_gene: .
j_gene: TRBJ2-5
v_gene: TRBV12-5

CDR3nt: TGCGCCAGCAGCCAGGAAACTAGCGGGATTATAGATACGCAGTATTTT
CDR3aa: CASSQETSGIIDTQYF
abundance: .
d_gene: TRBD2
j_gene: TRBJ2-3
v_gene: TRBV4-3

CDR3nt: TGTGCCAGCACCGGTATTGGCGATGAAAAACTGTTTTTT
CDR3aa: CASTGIGDEKLFF
abundance: .
d_gene: .
j_gene: TRBJ1-4
v_gene: TRBV6-5

CDR3nt: TGTGCCAGCAGTTCCCGACAGGGGGTAGAGAACACTGAAGCTTTCTTT
CDR3aa: CASSSRQGVENTEAFF
abundance: .
d_gene: TRBD1
j_gene: TRBJ1-1
v_gene: TRBV27

CDR3nt: TGTGCCAGCAGCTTATTTAGGGTGGACTATGGCTACACCTTC
CDR3aa: CASSLFRVDYGYTF
abundance: .
d_gene: .
j_gene: TRBJ1-2
v_gene: TRBV7-9

CDR3nt: TGTGCCTGGAAGGCCCGTTTGGCGCGGGGGAACACTGAAGCTTTCTTT
CDR3aa: CAWKARLARGNTEAFF
abundance: .
d_gene: .
j_gene: TRBJ1-1
v_gene: TRBV30

CDR3nt: TGCGCCAGCAGCGAAACAGGGTATAGCAATCAGCCCCAGCATTTT
CDR3aa: CASSETGYSNQPQHF
abundance: .
d_gene: .
j_gene: TRBJ1-5
v_gene: TRBV5-1

CDR3nt: TGTGCCAGCAGCTTGTGGGGCGGCGGCCACGACGAGCAGTACTTC
CDR3aa: CASSLWGGGHDEQYF
abundance: .
d_gene: .
j_gene: TRBJ2-7
v_gene: TRBV5-6

CDR3nt: TGTGCCAGCGCGACCTCTCCGGGATCGGATGAGCAGTTCTTC
CDR3aa: CASATSPGSDEQFF
abundance: .
d_gene: .
j_gene: TRBJ2-1
v_gene: TRBV6-5

CDR3nt: TGTGCCAGCAGCGTAGTATCAGGGAACGGGGAGCTGTTTTTT
CDR3aa: CASSVVSGNGELFF
abundance: .
d_gene: .
j_gene: TRBJ2-2
v_gene: TRBV9

CDR3nt: TGTGCCAGCAGTTTCCACCTGACAGGGGGCTTATACGAGCAGTACTTC
CDR3aa: CASSFHLTGGLYEQYF
abundance: .
d_gene: TRBD1
j_gene: TRBJ2-7
v_gene: TRBV28

CDR3nt: TGTGCCAGCAGTGGACAGGCTAACTATGGCTACACCTTC
CDR3aa: CASSGQANYGYTF
abundance: .
d_gene: TRBD1
j_gene: TRBJ1-2
v_gene: TRBV7-9

CDR3nt: TGTGCCAGCAGCTTCACAGGGGGCGGATCGAGAAACATTCAGTACTTC
CDR3aa: CASSFTGGGSRNIQYF
abundance: .
d_gene: TRBD1
j_gene: TRBJ2-4
v_gene: TRBV11-3

CDR3nt: TGTGCCATCAGATCCTACGAGCAGTACTTC
CDR3aa: CAIRSYEQYF
abundance: .
d_gene: .
j_gene: TRBJ2-7
v_gene: TRBV10-3

CDR3nt: TGTGCCAGCAGCTGGAGTACGGGGGCGGGCATTTCACCCCTCCACTTT
CDR3aa: CASSWSTGAGISPLHF
abundance: .
d_gene: .
j_gene: TRBJ1-6
v_gene: TRBV5-6

CDR3nt: TGTGCCAGCAGCTTACGGGGGTCAGTTGTCGAAGCTTTCTTT
CDR3aa: CASSLRGSVVEAFF
abundance: .
d_gene: .
j_gene: TRBJ1-1
v_gene: TRBV7-6

CDR3nt: TGTGCCAGCAGTGAACTTACCGGGACAGGGGATGAAAAACTGTTTTTT
CDR3aa: CASSELTGTGDEKLFF
abundance: .
d_gene: TRBD1
j_gene: TRBJ1-4
v_gene: TRBV6-1

CDR3nt: TGTGCCAGCAGTTTACACAAAGGCTATGGCTACACCTTC
CDR3aa: CASSLHKGYGYTF
abundance: .
d_gene: .
j_gene: TRBJ1-2
v_gene: TRBV28